One T cell receptor beta chain is described in this entry. Trimming stripped 2 bases from V and 6 bases from J, with 10 bases between. The CDR3 is made up of 13 amino acids. Germline values: CDR1 MNHNY, CDR2 SVGAGI (reference sequence). This record comes from a study of OX40 agonist ivuxolimab in advanced cancers. Study as a whole: The study gave patients intravenous ivuxolimab at 0.01 to 10 mg/kg every 2 weeks. A history of anti-PD-1, anti-PD-L1 or anti-CTLA-4 therapy was acceptable, and around 36% had some. Among those treated, three patients had partial responses, one with hepatocellular carcinoma and two with cutaneous melanoma.

The protocol was immunoSEQ multiplex PCR, while the TCRdb copy is restricted to in-frame clones and leaves out a portion. The profile shows about 77,000 clones, around 80% of them singletons. V gene TRBV6-6 combines with J gene TRBJ1-2; TRBD1 might be the D (5 bases). This TCR came from an adult with an advanced solid tumor such as melanoma, head and neck, liver or kidney cancer. The starting material was CD4+ or CD8+ T cells sorted from blood, obtained in a trial of the OX40 agonist ivuxolimab. The CDR3 DNA follows: TGTGCCAGCAGTTACAAGTTGGGGGATGGCTACACCTTC. It translates to CASSYKLGDGYTF.